This passage covers 11 T cell receptor beta chains from one sample sequenced in a study of cytotoxic CD8 clonotypes in ibrutinib-treated CLL. The protocol was immunoSEQ multiplex PCR, while the TCRdb copy is restricted to in-frame clones and leaves out a portion. The table lists some 61,000 clones, around 68% of them singletons, with 5.7% in the top ten. The sequenced sample was PBMCs, obtained after 12 months of ibrutinib treatment. The source of these receptors is a human donor with chronic lymphocytic leukemia.

CDR3 residues: CASRISHNQPQHF. The CDR3 coding sequence is TGTGCCAGTAGGATCAGCCACAATCAGCCCCAGCATTTT. V gene TRBV19 combines with J gene TRBJ1-5; no definite D call. The germline V and J ends were trimmed by 6 bases and 3 bases, with 9 bases remaining between them. From germline, CDR1 is LNHDA and CDR2 SQIVND (reference sequence). The CDR3 sequence is 13 residues long.

The V call is TRBV7-2, the J call TRBJ2-5, with unresolved D. The V end was cut by 1 base, the J end by 1 base, with 10 bases between. Germline V CDR1 and CDR2: SGHTA, FQGNSA. The CDR3 runs 15 residues. The CDR3 bases are TGTGCCAGCAGCTTAGTTACGGATTTCCAAGAGACCCAGTACTTC. This gives the protein CASSLVTDFQETQYF. The full variable domain, rest sourced from reference TRBV7-2 and TRBJ2-5, is GAGVSQSPSNKVTEKGKDVELRCDPISGHTALYWYRQSLGQGLEFLIYFQGNSAPDKSGLPSDRFSAERTGGSVSTLTIQRTQQEDSAVYLCASSLVTDFQETQYFGPGTRLLVL.

The chain recombines TRBV29-1 with TRBJ2-5; TRBD2 matches 7 bases. Germline values: CDR1 SQVTM, CDR2 ANQGSEA. V gave up 1 base and J gave up 4 bases; unmatched junction bases: 0. The CDR3 is made up of 12 amino acids. Here the CDR3 reads CSVEGGGETQYF. CDR3 coding DNA: TGCAGCGTTGAAGGGGGGGGAGAGACCCAGTACTTC.

The chain carries TRBV27 and TRBJ2-7; 9 bases map to TRBD1. Germline CDR1 and CDR2: MNHEY and SMNVEV (reference sequence). This CDR3 spans 16 amino acids. After removal of 6 bases from V and 1 base from J, the junction contained 10 bases not matched to a gene. CDR3 sequence reads: CASRRKWGQGSYEQYF. The CDR3, as DNA: TGTGCCAGCAGAAGAAAGTGGGGACAGGGATCCTACGAGCAGTACTTC.

V and J are TRBV11-2 and TRBJ2-3; D may be TRBD1 or TRBD2 (6 bases each). This CDR3 is 16 amino acids long. V lost 4 bases and J lost 0, with 14 bases in between. CDR1 is SGHAT, CDR2 FQNNGV, per germline. For the CDR3, the DNA is TGTGCCAGCAGCTGGAGGGGGGCTTATAGCACAGATACGCAGTATTTT. It encodes CASSWRGAYSTDTQYF.

The V gene is TRBV2, the J gene TRBJ2-7; the D is unclear. The CDR3 runs to 14 residues. In germline, CDR1 is SNHLY, CDR2 FYNNEI. Deletions cut 3 bases from V and 0 bases from J, with 9 bases between. CDR3 nucleotides: TGTGCCAGCAGTGAGGTACCAAGCTCCTACGAGCAGTACTTC. It encodes CASSEVPSSYEQYF. The full variable domain, rest sourced from reference TRBV2 and TRBJ2-7, is EPEVTQTPSHQVTQMGQEVILRCVPISNHLYFYWYRQILGQKVEFLVSFYNNEISEKSEIFDDQFSVERPDGSNFTLKIRSTKLEDSAMYFCASSEVPSSYEQYFGPGTRLTVT.

The V gene is TRBV7-2, the J gene TRBJ1-1, with D possibly matching TRBD1 (5 bases). V gave up 4 bases and J gave up 5 bases, with 14 bases separating them. The germline CDR1 and CDR2 sequences are SGHTA and FQGNSA. This CDR3 comprises 14 residues. CDR3 residues: CASSWGPMGTEAFF. In DNA, the CDR3 is TGTGCCAGCAGCTGGGGACCTATGGGAACTGAAGCTTTCTTT.

The chain couples TRBV7-3 to TRBJ1-1, with a weak D call TRBD1 (5 bases). The V end lost 0 bases, the J end lost 5 bases, and 13 bases lay between the germline ends. Germline V gives CDR1 SGHTA, CDR2 FQGTGA. CDR3 size: 15 residues. The CDR3 DNA reads as TGTGCCAGCAGCTTAACCGGGGGGATGGGAACTGAAGCTTTCTTT. This codes for CASSLTGGMGTEAFF.

This clone occurred a few times. The chain is built from TRBV29-1 and TRBJ1-2; 8 positions agree with TRBD1. The length of the CDR3 is 14 residues. The V and J ends lost 1 base and 8 bases, in that order; junction bases with no gene match: 9. From germline, CDR1 is SQVTM and CDR2 ANQGSEA. The CDR3 nucleotides are TGCAGCGTTGAAGTTTCAGGGGGCGGTTTAGGCTACACCTTC. Encoded protein: CSVEVSGGGLGYTF. The full variable domain, its missing parts supplied by reference TRBV29-1 and TRBJ1-2, is SAVISQKPSRDICQRGTSLTIQCQVDSQVTMMFWYRQQPGQSLTLIATANQGSEATYESGFVIDKFPISRPNLTFSTLTVSNMSPEDSSIYLCSVEVSGGGLGYTFGSGTRLTVV.

The chain's CDR3 is CARPRQGHNEQFF. The CDR3 nucleotides read TGCGCCAGACCCCGACAGGGGCACAATGAGCAGTTCTTC. The chain recombines TRBV10-1 with TRBJ2-1; 8 bases agree with TRBD1. The CDR3 runs 13 residues. Looked up from germline, CDR1 is WNHNN and CDR2 is SYGVQD (reference sequence). V shed 9 bases and J 5 bases; nucleotides not matched to a gene: 6.

The V gene is TRBV11-2, the J gene TRBJ1-5, with D hard to call. Trimming took 1 base from V and 7 from J, leaving 11 bases between them. The CDR3 is made up of 14 amino acids. Germline V CDR1 and CDR2: SGHAT, FQNNGV. CDR3 residues: CASSLGARFQPQHF. The CDR3 nucleotides read TGTGCCAGCAGCTTAGGGGCCAGGTTCCAGCCCCAGCATTTT.